In its sample, the clone carrying this TCR beta chain was seen a few times. Its antigen is not known. The CDR3 goes on 3 residues after the read ends, and that part is filled in from the germline J gene. Germline V gene sequence: CDR1 SGHTA, CDR2 FQGNSA. The CDR3 totals 15 residues. J lost 2 bases, V lost 5 bases, and 7 bases had no gene match. This sample was taken from a study of T cell clonality in common variable immunodeficiency. Study-level findings and limits: In common variable immunodeficiency, TCR beta chains reportedly carried fewer deletions and N-nucleotide insertions. T cell subpopulation sequencing would be needed to explain CVID clonality.

Aged about 9 to 64 years, CVID subjects averaged around 40 years old. For at least one year, all CVID subjects received replacement immunoglobulin. Some clones are missing from TCRdb's copy, which holds only in-frame ones; the method was immunoSEQ multiplex PCR. The sample holds about 7,100 clones, and no clone turns up only once. The V gene is TRBV7-2, the J gene TRBJ2-7; TRBD2 aligns across 9 bases. The clonotype was recovered from a human donor with common variable immunodeficiency. What was sequenced was peripheral blood mononuclear cells. The part of the CDR3 DNA that was read is TGTGCCAGCAGCGTCGGACTAGCGATTGCCTACGAG. Translation gives CASSVGLAIAYE. The complete CDR3 protein is CASSVGLAIAYEQYF.